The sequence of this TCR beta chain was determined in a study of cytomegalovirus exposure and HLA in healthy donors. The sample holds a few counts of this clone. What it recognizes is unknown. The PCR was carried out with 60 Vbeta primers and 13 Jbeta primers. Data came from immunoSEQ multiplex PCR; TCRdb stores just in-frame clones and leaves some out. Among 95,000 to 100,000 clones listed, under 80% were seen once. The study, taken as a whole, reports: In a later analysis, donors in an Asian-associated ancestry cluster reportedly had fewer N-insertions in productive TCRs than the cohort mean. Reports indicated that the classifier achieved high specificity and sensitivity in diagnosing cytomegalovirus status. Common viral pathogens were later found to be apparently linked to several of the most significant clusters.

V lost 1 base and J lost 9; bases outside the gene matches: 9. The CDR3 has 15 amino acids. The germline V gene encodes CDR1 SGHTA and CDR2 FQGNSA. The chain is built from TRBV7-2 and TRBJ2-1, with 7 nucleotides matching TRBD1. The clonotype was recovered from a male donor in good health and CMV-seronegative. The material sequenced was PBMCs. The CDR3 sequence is CASSLEGGGNREQFF. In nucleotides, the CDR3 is TGTGCCAGCAGCTTAGAAGGGGGCGGCAATCGTGAGCAGTTCTTC.